Presented here are 5 T cell receptor beta chains from one specimen sequenced in a study of blood T cell repertoires in COVID-19. The protocol was immunoSEQ multiplex PCR, while the TCRdb copy is restricted to in-frame clones and leaves out a portion. The repertoire holds 200,000 to 300,000 clones, with less than 90% as singletons. Sequencing was performed on peripheral blood. These receptors were taken from a man aged 55 to 70 with acute or convalescent COVID-19.

The rearrangement joins TRBV7-9 to TRBJ2-7; D unclear. CDR1 and CDR2 (germline): SEHNR, FQNEAQ (reference sequence). V was cut by 2 bases and J by 9 bases, with 23 bases left in between. The CDR3 extends over 16 amino acids. The CDR3 DNA follows: TGTGCCAGCAGCTTAAACGAAAGGCTCAGGCCCGCCGGGCAGTACTTC. This codes for CASSLNERLRPAGQYF.

This chain links TRBV27 with TRBJ2-5; 7 bases fit TRBD1. Germline CDR1 reads MNHEY; CDR2 reads SMNVEV (reference sequence). The CDR3 is made up of 14 amino acids. V trimming: 0 bases; J trimming: 4 bases; junction bases outside the gene matches: 2. The CDR3 nucleotides are TGTGCCAGCAGTTTATCAGGGGGCATAGAGACCCAGTACTTC. Its translation is CASSLSGGIETQYF.

The rearrangement uses TRBV9 and TRBJ2-5, with TRBD2 matching over 9 bases. V shed 4 bases and J 2 bases; nucleotides not matched to a gene: 12. Germline assignment: CDR1 SGDLS and CDR2 YYNGEE. The CDR3 is made up of 17 amino acids. The CDR3: CASSPVFAGGPQETQYF. The CDR3 coding sequence is TGTGCCAGCAGCCCCGTCTTTGCGGGGGGGCCTCAAGAGACCCAGTACTTC.

The sample holds a few counts of this clone. The J gene is TRBJ2-1, the V gene TRBV27, with D maybe TRBD2 (7 bases). Germline CDR1 and CDR2: MNHEY and SMNVEV (reference sequence). Trimming removed 6 bases at V and 5 bases at J, with 23 bases between. The length of the CDR3 is 17 residues. CDR3 sequence (DNA): TGTGCCAGCAGCCGACCGGGAGTTGGGGGGGGCAACAATGAGCAGTTCTTC. Translating it yields CASSRPGVGGGNNEQFF.

V is TRBV6-5 and J is TRBJ1-5; TRBD1 aligns across 9 bases. The V segment lost 5 bases and the J segment 2 bases; nucleotides outside the gene matches: 4. The germline gives CDR1 MNHEY, CDR2 SVGAGI. The CDR3 contains 15 residues. The CDR3 reads CASSNRGRGNQPQHF. CDR3 DNA sequence: TGTGCCAGCAGTAACAGGGGGCGCGGCAATCAGCCCCAGCATTTT.